Included here is one TCR beta chain sequence, with context. Its antigen is unknown. This sample is part of a study of cytomegalovirus exposure and HLA in healthy donors. Study information: For the roughly 400 genotyped donors, roughly 81% fell within the Caucasian-associated ancestry cluster.

Study outcomes and limitations: A list of roughly 180 TCR beta chains associated with cytomegalovirus was given. HLA alleles were associated with roughly 17,000 TCR beta sequences in a later analysis at 0.05 false discovery rate.

Use of 60 Vbeta and 13 Jbeta primers characterized the PCR. TCRdb's copy holds only in-frame clones and misses some; the assay was immunoSEQ multiplex PCR. The sample consists of more than 200,000 clones, 75% to 85% of them appearing once. The V gene's germline CDR1 is SGDLS and CDR2 YYNGEE. J gave up 1 base and V 4 bases, and 7 bases lay outside the gene matches. The CDR3 is 15 residues long. This chain joins TRBV9 and TRBJ1-1; 7 positions match TRBD1. The source material was PBMCs. The receptor comes from a girl between 10 and 17 years old in good health and CMV-seronegative. CDR3 region: CASSPQGQKNTEAFF. CDR3 nucleotide sequence: TGTGCCAGCAGCCCCCAGGGACAGAAGAACACTGAAGCTTTCTTT.